The 25 T cell receptor beta chains reported below all come from one sample, sequenced in a study of tumor and adjacent non-tumor tissue in lung cancer. No cell sorting was done before RNA was extracted from the tissue. TCRbeta libraries were built with three rounds of nested PCR, modified from ARM-PCR. TCRdb recomputed calls from the multiplex PCR reads with MiXCR, one row per CDR3 protein. The data hold 60,000 to 85,000 distinct CDR3 sequences, with about three quarters observed a single time. Material for sequencing was lung tumor tissue. The receptors were sampled from a man aged 55-75 years with non-small cell lung cancer.

In regard to this clonotype: One junction end does not reproduce the germline sequence, and a read error may be involved. The genes are TRBV5-5 and TRBJ1-1; a possible D gene is TRBD1 (6 bases). Germline loops: CDR1 SGHKS, CDR2 YYEKEE (reference sequence). This CDR3 is 13 amino acids long. The CDR3 loop is CTRSIQGHTEAFF. The CDR3, as DNA: TGTACCAGAAGCATACAGGGACACACTGAAGCTTTCTTT.

Note on this clonotype: Mismatch with germline at one junction end may stem from a read error. This rearrangement joins TRBV11-2 to TRBJ2-2; 12 bases align to TRBD2. Germline CDR1 reads SGHAT; CDR2 reads FQNNGV. The CDR3 has 15 amino acids. As DNA, the CDR3 is TGTGCCAGCAGCCGACTAGCGGGAGACACCGGGAAGCTGTTTTTT. This codes for CASSRLAGDTGKLFF.

This clonotype was detected many times. The chain recombines TRBV29-1 with TRBJ2-2; D perhaps matches TRBD1 (6 bases). The CDR3 has 15 amino acids. Deletions cut 5 bases from V and 8 bases from J, with 21 bases between. CDR1 is SQVTM, CDR2 ANQGSEA, per germline. CDR3 in DNA: TGCAGCGTTTCCTCTGAGAGGGGGTCATGGGGGGAGCTGTTTTTT. As protein: CSVSSERGSWGELFF.

Ten or more counts support this clonotype. The chain joins TRBV20-1 to TRBJ2-3; a weak D match, TRBD2 (6 bases). The CDR3 contains 11 residues. CDR1 and CDR2 (germline): DFQATT, SNEGSKA (reference sequence). Trimming pared 8 bases from V and 7 bases from J, leaving 13 bases between. The CDR3 sequence is CSPRRGNTQYF. The DNA of the CDR3 is TGCAGTCCCAGGAGGGGAAATACGCAGTATTTT.

Of note for this clonotype: The junction departs from germline at one end; a sequencing error may be responsible. The chain has TRBV12-3 or TRBV12-4 and TRBJ2-1, with a weak D call TRBD2 (6 bases). The CDR3 contains 15 residues. The CDR3 protein is CVSSFPPRDHSEQFF. For the CDR3, the DNA is TGTGTCAGCAGTTTCCCTCCGCGGGACCACAGTGAGCAGTTCTTC.

With respect to this clonotype: The junction shows a germline mismatch at one end, possibly a read error. The chain uses TRBV14 and TRBJ1-2; D is perhaps TRBD1 (5 bases). The CDR3 consists of 12 residues. The V gene's germline CDR1 is SGHDN and CDR2 FVKESK. The CDR3 DNA sequence: TGTGCCAGCAGCCAAGACAGGGTCGGCTACAACTTC. Encoded protein: CASSQDRVGYNF.

In regard to this clonotype: An end of the junction differs from the germline gene, which may be a read error. This chain connects TRBV6-1 to TRBJ2-7; the D gene is possibly TRBD2 (6 bases). CDR1 is MNHNS, CDR2 SASEGT, per germline. The CDR3 consists of 11 residues. The CDR3 DNA follows: TGTACTAGCAGTGAAAAACACGAACAGTACTTC. Translated, it gives CTSSEKHEQYF.

On this clonotype: At one boundary the junction diverges from the germline segment, which might be a read error. This CDR3 is CSVAPGRDQSQHF. The CDR3 DNA follows: TGTAGCGTTGCTCCAGGGCGAGATCAGTCCCAGCATTTT. V gene TRBV29-1 combines with J gene TRBJ1-5; TRBD1 might be the D (5 bases). In germline, CDR1 is SQVTM, CDR2 ANQGSEA. This CDR3 contains 13 residues.

Comments on this clonotype: The junction does not match germline at one end; this may be a read error. The CDR3: CNVDGAGPSTDTQYF. Here the CDR3 DNA reads TGCAACGTTGACGGAGCGGGGCCTAGCACAGATACGCAATATTTT. This chain uses TRBV29-1 with TRBJ2-3; 7 bases line up with TRBD2. Germline values: CDR1 SQVTM, CDR2 ANQGSEA. The CDR3 sequence is 15 residues long.

The CDR3 sequence is CSVRSDYNHYF. CDR3 in DNA: TGCAGCGTTCGTAGCGATTACAACCATTACTTC. The chain carries TRBV29-1 and TRBJ2-7, with D tentatively TRBD2 (5 bases). The CDR3 length is 11 residues. V dropped 5 bases and J dropped 13 bases, with 18 bases sitting between them. CDR1 and CDR2 from the germline V gene are SQVTM and ANQGSEA.

As to this clonotype: Possible read error: a much larger clone is one base away. The chain carries TRBV14 and TRBJ2-3, with a possible D match to TRBD2 (7 bases). Germline CDR1 is SGHDN and CDR2 is FVKESK. The CDR3 contains 17 residues. The CDR3 reads CVSSQERGEGRSDTQYF. The CDR3 DNA follows: TGTGTCAGCAGCCAAGAGAGGGGGGAGGGCCGGTCAGATACGCAGTATTTT.

In the case of this clonotype: One end of the junction varies from germline; a read error may be responsible. This chain connects TRBV14 to TRBJ2-7; D may be TRBD2 (5 bases). CDR1 and CDR2 from the germline V gene are SGHDN and FVKESK. This CDR3 is built from 13 residues. The CDR3 coding sequence is TGTGCCAGCAGCCAAGTTAAATCGAGGGTACAAAGCTTC. This codes for CASSQVKSRVQSF.

Details on this clonotype: A junction end diverges from the germline sequence, so it may reflect a read error. The V and J genes are TRBV11-3 and TRBJ1-1, with D possibly TRBD1 on 6 matching bases. Germline values: CDR1 SGHNT, CDR2 YENEEA. CDR3 length: 13 amino acids. CDR3 protein: CERRLEKGDEDLF. In DNA form, the CDR3 reads TGTGAAAGAAGATTAGAGAAGGGGGATGAAGATTTATTT.

As for this clonotype: Its ends do not fully match the called genes, so a read error is possible. This chain joins TRBV6-6 and TRBJ2-1, with TRBD1 matching 8 bases. Germline assignment: CDR1 MNHNY and CDR2 SVGAGI (reference sequence). This CDR3 has 15 amino acids. The CDR3 DNA is TGTCCCAGCAGTTTCCTTAGGACAGGGTTTTTCGAGCAGTTCTTC. It specifies CPSSFLRTGFFEQFF.

This clonotype was recorded a few times. No conserved phenylalanine or tryptophan ends this CDR3, so it is likely a read error. The chain joins TRBV14 to TRBJ2-5; TRBD2 agrees at 12 bases. The germline V gene has CDR1 SGHDN and CDR2 FVKESK. The CDR3 is 16 residues long. Unmatched junction bases numbered 5, after V lost 4 bases and J lost 2 bases. CDR3 sequence: CASSRWTSGMQETQYY. In DNA, the CDR3 is TGTGCCAGCAGCCGTTGGACTAGCGGGATGCAAGAGACCCAGTACTAC.

This chain uses TRBV12-3 or TRBV12-4 with TRBJ1-1; unclear D gene. This CDR3 has 13 residues. The V end lost 5 bases, the J end lost 8 bases, and 15 bases lay between the germline ends. This CDR3 is CASSPDVNNEAFF. The CDR3 nucleotides are TGTGCCAGCAGTCCCGACGTGAACAACGAAGCTTTCTTT.

This clonotype occurred many times. The chain joins TRBV6-5 to TRBJ2-7, with 10 bases identical to TRBD2. This CDR3 contains 16 residues. Germline CDR1 and CDR2: MNHEY and SVGAGI. V was pared by 2 bases and J by 0 bases, with 4 bases of the junction left unmatched. CDR3 in DNA: TGTGCCAGCAGTTACCTCGCTAGCGGGGGCTCCTACGAGCAGTACTTC. Its translation: CASSYLASGGSYEQYF.

The chain joins TRBV11-3 to TRBJ2-3; a weak D match, TRBD2 (5 bases). The CDR3 consists of 16 residues. The germline CDR1 and CDR2 sequences are SGHNT and YENEEA. CDR3 in DNA: TGTACCATCAGTTCCGGGCTAGCAGATAGCACAGATACGCAGTATTTT. It translates to CTISSGLADSTDTQYF.

Remarks on this clonotype: Just one base apart from a much larger clone, this may be a read error. The chain carries TRBV30 and TRBJ2-3, with 10 bases matching TRBD2. The CDR3 totals 16 residues. The junction had 10 bases not matched to a gene; V was cut back by 7 bases and J by 0 bases. In germline, CDR1 is GTSNPN, CDR2 SVGIG (reference sequence). CDR3 nucleotides: TGTGCCTCCGGGATTAGCGGGGGGTCTAGCACAGATACGCAGTATTTT. This sequence encodes CASGISGGSSTDTQYF.

The rearrangement joins TRBV20-1 to TRBJ2-3; no firm D call. Germline V gives CDR1 DFQATT, CDR2 SNEGSKA (reference sequence). V was clipped by 7 bases and J by 3 bases, with 17 bases between them. CDR3 length equals 14 residues. CDR3 sequence reads: CSVDESMGTDTQYF. DNA of the CDR3: TGCAGTGTTGATGAGAGTATGGGTACAGATACGCAGTATTTT.

This clonotype was seen a handful of times. The chain is built from TRBV10-3 and TRBJ1-3; D is ambiguous. Trimming removed 10 bases at V and 13 bases at J, with 26 bases between. This CDR3 has 14 amino acids. CDR1 is ENHRY, CDR2 SYGVKD, per germline. Here the CDR3 reads CATFGGSSGKKIYF. The CDR3 nucleotides read TGTGCCACATTCGGCGGATCCTCTGGAAAAAAAATATATTTT.

The table lists this clonotype with many counts. This chain links TRBV5-4 with TRBJ2-1; 8 positions agree with TRBD1. This CDR3 contains 16 residues. V lost 4 bases and J lost 6; bases outside the gene matches: 12. Germline V gene lookup returns CDR1 SGHNT and CDR2 YYREEE (reference sequence). The CDR3 spells CASSNSPGQVRNEQFF. In nucleotides, the CDR3 is TGTGCCAGCAGCAATTCTCCGGGACAGGTCCGCAATGAGCAGTTCTTC.

This clonotype was detected ten times or more. The V and J genes are TRBV6-6 and TRBJ1-5; D remains unclear. Trimming took 4 bases from V and 3 from J, leaving 10 bases between them. This CDR3 has 14 residues. Per germline, CDR1 MNHNY and CDR2 SVGAGI (reference sequence). The CDR3 spells CASSLELLNQPQHF. CDR3 nucleotides: TGTGCCAGCAGTTTGGAGCTTCTCAATCAGCCCCAGCATTTT.

The chain joins TRBV7-9 to TRBJ2-5; D might be TRBD1 (6 bases). The CDR3 totals 14 residues. Germline CDR1 reads SEHNR; CDR2 reads FQNEAQ (reference sequence). Trimming cost V 3 bases and J 2 bases, with 10 bases left between them. The CDR3: CASSFGQPQETQYF. In DNA, the CDR3 is TGTGCCAGCAGCTTCGGACAGCCTCAAGAGACCCAGTACTTC.

This clonotype was counted a few times. A read error may be the cause here, since a much bigger clone is one base away. The CDR3 loop reads CSAQTGTPGGYERYF. CDR3 bases: TGCAGTGCTCAGACCGGGACCCCGGGGGGCTACGAGCGGTACTTC. The rearrangement joins TRBV20-1 to TRBJ2-7, with D tentatively TRBD2 (7 bases). Germline CDR1 DFQATT, CDR2 SNEGSKA (reference sequence). The CDR3 loop spans 15 amino acids.